This is a list of T cell receptor beta chains from one sample in a study of tumor-infiltrating lymphocytes in primary liver carcinoma. One entry per CDR3 protein results from TCRdb running MiXCR on the multiplex PCR reads. The repertoire holds approximately 330,000 distinct CDR3 sequences, with almost 65% as singletons. Source material: peripheral blood. The origin of the receptors is a man between 35 and 55 years old with primary liver carcinoma and hepatitis B virus infection. Each CDR3 is given with its conserved first and last residue.

V gene: TRBV12-3/TRBV12-4; CDR3 protein: CVGSRAGGLYEQYF
V gene: TRBV4-2; CDR3 protein: CANSQGLEVPYEQYF
V gene: TRBV5-6; CDR3 protein: CASSHPPSWTGWGYGYTF
V gene: TRBV20-1; CDR3 protein: CSAKQGDRGFF
V gene: TRBV4-2; CDR3 protein: CASSQDPGQGREQYF
V gene: TRBV6-2/TRBV6-3; CDR3 protein: CASSYRSRRTGELFF
V gene: TRBV6-5; CDR3 protein: CASSYSAGGGQETQYF
V gene: TRBV11-3; CDR3 protein: CACSLVFTDPPDRQETQYF
V gene: TRBV11-3; CDR3 protein: CASSSAAGRDEQFF
V gene: TRBV5-4; CDR3 protein: CASSLGGGIYNEQFF
V gene: TRBV10-3; CDR3 protein: CAISESGTQGGEQFF
V gene: TRBV2; CDR3 protein: CASGVLRETQYF
V gene: TRBV4-2; CDR3 protein: CSSNQESRTENSPLHF
V gene: TRBV5-6; CDR3 protein: CASRIDRGANYGYTF
V gene: TRBV12-5; CDR3 protein: CVSGPEARLAKNIQYF
V gene: TRBV11-2; CDR3 protein: CARSFTPGYNEQFF
V gene: TRBV11-2; CDR3 protein: CANSLGRDRGRMKDSEAFF
V gene: TRBV4-1; CDR3 protein: CASSPGLFYEQYF
V gene: TRBV5-5; CDR3 protein: CASSREGIENTIDF
V gene: TRBV30; CDR3 protein: CAWKRWLASQETQYF
V gene: TRBV11-2; CDR3 protein: CASSLGTSVNVQFF
V gene: TRBV19; CDR3 protein: CASSISQGDEQFF
V gene: TRBV29-1; CDR3 protein: CSVGPDRGRLEAFF
V gene: TRBV10-3; CDR3 protein: CAISAGGGRDTQYF
V gene: TRBV11-2; CDR3 protein: CASRVGTGPTSSYEQYF
V gene: TRBV5-6; CDR3 protein: CASSFQGWESGEMFF
V gene: TRBV24-1; CDR3 protein: CATSDFGTATAF
V gene: TRBV29-1; CDR3 protein: CSVAGTGNEKLFF
V gene: TRBV5-6; CDR3 protein: CASSHARGLSNQPQHF
V gene: TRBV11-2; CDR3 protein: CVSSKPGQGEYKQYF
V gene: TRBV11-2; CDR3 protein: CASSLGLFYNEQFF
V gene: TRBV12-3/TRBV12-4; CDR3 protein: CASSLSVASGKETQYF
V gene: TRBV29-1; CDR3 protein: CSVGGYEQYF
V gene: TRBV6-2/TRBV6-3; CDR3 protein: CASRPPPMSAGKETQYF
V gene: TRBV11-1; CDR3 protein: CASSTLAVGNNEQSF
V gene: TRBV28; CDR3 protein: CASSSPGSGLQETQYF
V gene: TRBV4-2; CDR3 protein: CASSQATGGYETQYF
V gene: TRBV10-1; CDR3 protein: CASSGQKSDTQYF
V gene: TRBV11-2; CDR3 protein: CASSLGRDDHEQYF
V gene: TRBV11-2; CDR3 protein: CARSPGLAGTTYNERFF
V gene: TRBV9; CDR3 protein: CASSPNSGDTEAFF
V gene: TRBV6-5; CDR3 protein: CASSFRAHSYNEQFF
V gene: TRBV20-1; CDR3 protein: CSAESGLDEQYF
V gene: TRBV11-2; CDR3 protein: CAGSLEPGGYNEQFF